These 27 T cell receptor beta chains originate from one sample sequenced in a study of Graves' ophthalmopathy and Graves' hyperthyroidism. Beta-chain TCR CDR3 regions were amplified from RNA transcripts. First-round RT-PCR used HTBI primers; second-round multiplex PCR followed. One entry per CDR3 protein, called by TCRdb with MiXCR from the multiplex PCR reads. The sample lists hundreds of thousands of distinct CDR3 sequences; 22% were seen once. Sequencing used peripheral blood. The receptor set was obtained from a woman between 18 and 30 years old with stable Graves' hyperthyroidism. Some clones in this sample may be carry-over from other donors' samples.

This clonotype was seen at least ten times. The rearrangement uses TRBV20-1 and TRBJ1-5, with 8 positions matching TRBD1. The J segment lost 5 bases and the V segment lost 3 bases, leaving 6 bases of the junction unmatched. Germline CDR1 and CDR2: DFQATT and SNEGSKA (reference sequence). This CDR3 has 14 amino acids. The CDR3, as DNA: TGCAGTGCTAGCACCGGGACAGGCTATCAGCCCCAGCATTTT. Translated: CSASTGTGYQPQHF.

The chain recombines TRBV6-5 with TRBJ1-2; 8 bases fit TRBD1. Trimming removed 2 bases from V and 6 bases from J; junction bases left unmatched: 11. Germline V CDR1 and CDR2: MNHEY, SVGAGI. This CDR3 is 16 amino acids long. The CDR3 loop reads CASSYGRTGIIDGYTF. The CDR3 coding sequence is TGTGCCAGCAGTTACGGTCGGACAGGGATCATAGATGGCTACACCTTC.

The chain links TRBV29-1 to TRBJ2-7; 14 nucleotides line up with TRBD2. The CDR3 is made up of 17 amino acids. Trimming took 4 bases from V and 4 from J; bases not matched to a gene: 12. Germline CDR1 and CDR2: SQVTM and ANQGSEA. CDR3 sequence (DNA): TGCAGCGTTGTCGGGACTAGCGGGAGTCGATGGGCTTACGAGCAGTACTTC. This gives the protein CSVVGTSGSRWAYEQYF.

Note on this clonotype: This clone may be a read error of a much larger clone one base away. The chain recombines TRBV7-9 with TRBJ1-1; D remains ambiguous. This CDR3 has 15 residues. Germline-derived CDR1 and CDR2 are SEHNR and FQNEAQ (reference sequence). CDR3 coding DNA: TGTGCCAGCAGCTCCGGGCCGCTTTTGAACACTGAAGCTCTCTTT. Encoded protein: CASSSGPLLNTEALF.

This clonotype has ten or more counts. The rearrangement links TRBV20-1 to TRBJ2-5, with 7 bases aligning to TRBD1. V dropped 2 bases and J dropped 5; count of bases not matched to a gene: 8. From germline, CDR1 is DFQATT and CDR2 SNEGSKA (reference sequence). The CDR3 extends over 14 amino acids. The CDR3 DNA follows: TGCAGTGCTAGAAAAACAGGGGCACGGGAGACCCAGTACTTC. Protein: CSARKTGARETQYF.

In its sample, this clonotype was seen a few times. CDR3 nucleotide sequence: TGTGCCAGCAGCTATCAGGACAGGGGGGGGGAAAAACTGTTTTTT. Translating it yields CASSYQDRGGEKLFF. This chain joins TRBV12-3 or TRBV12-4 and TRBJ1-4, with TRBD1 matching 10 bases. The V and J ends lost 6 bases and 8 bases, in that order; junction bases with no gene match: 9. The CDR3 is made up of 15 amino acids.

This clonotype was counted a few times. CDR3 residues: CASSPRDITRSTEAFF. CDR3 in DNA: TGTGCCAGCAGTCCAAGGGACATAACCCGGAGCACTGAAGCTTTCTTT. The gene calls are TRBV12-3 or TRBV12-4 and TRBJ1-1; maybe TRBD1 (6 bases). V dropped 5 bases and J dropped 4 bases, with 20 bases sitting between them. The CDR3 sequence is 16 residues long.

This rearrangement joins TRBV6-1 to TRBJ1-2; D is unclear. V lost 4 bases and J lost 4, with 10 bases in between. This CDR3 has 13 amino acids. Germline assignment: CDR1 MNHNS and CDR2 SASEGT. CDR3 region: CASSVTQSYGYTF. The CDR3 DNA follows: TGTGCCAGCAGTGTGACACAGTCCTATGGCTACACCTTC.

This clonotype was counted at least ten times. The J gene is TRBJ1-5, the V gene TRBV6-1; no firm D call. V lost 10 bases, J lost 5 bases, and 6 bases lay in between. CDR1 is MNHNS, CDR2 SASEGT, per germline. This CDR3 has 10 residues. The CDR3 reads CAITHQPQHF. The DNA of the CDR3 is TGTGCCATCACCCATCAGCCCCAGCATTTT.

This chain links TRBV28 with TRBJ2-7; TRBD2 agrees at 10 bases. This CDR3 has 15 residues. The V and J ends lost 6 bases and 2 bases, in that order; junction bases with no gene match: 7. Germline lookup yields CDR1 MDHEN and CDR2 SYDVKM. The CDR3: CASRGLAVGPYEQYF. The DNA for the CDR3 is TGTGCCAGCAGAGGACTAGCGGTAGGGCCCTACGAGCAGTACTTC.

This clonotype showed up just once. This chain uses TRBV6-1 with TRBJ2-7; TRBD1 or TRBD2 may be the D gene (5 bases each). The V end lost 8 bases, the J end lost 6 bases, and 14 bases lay between the germline ends. This CDR3 is built from 12 residues. The germline CDR1 and CDR2 sequences are MNHNS and SASEGT. CDR3 residues: CASGWGSFEQYF. The CDR3 bases are TGTGCCAGCGGCTGGGGGTCTTTCGAGCAGTACTTC.

This clonotype showed up many times. This chain uses TRBV6-1 with TRBJ1-1; D possibly corresponds to TRBD1 (5 bases). Germline CDR1 reads MNHNS; CDR2 reads SASEGT. This CDR3 is 13 amino acids long. Trimming took off 10 bases at V and 4 bases at J, with 16 bases between the two ends. The CDR3 here is CATETVGGTEAFF. The CDR3 bases are TGTGCCACCGAGACTGTGGGGGGCACTGAAGCTTTCTTT.

In this sample, this clonotype turned up many times. The chain recombines TRBV6-1 with TRBJ1-5; D remains unclear. V was cut by 6 bases and J by 3 bases, with 12 bases left in between. Germline CDR1 and CDR2: MNHNS and SASEGT. This CDR3 spans 14 amino acids. The CDR3 is CASSKNRNNQPQHF. The CDR3 nucleotides are TGTGCCAGCAGCAAAAATCGAAACAATCAGCCCCAGCATTTT.

The rearrangement uses TRBV28 and TRBJ2-7, with TRBD2 matching 7 bases. The V gene end was trimmed by 10 bases and the J gene end by 7 bases; junction bases not matched to a gene: 22. Germline CDR1 MDHEN, CDR2 SYDVKM. This CDR3 is 16 amino acids long. The CDR3 protein is CATSRGRVSRTSEQYF. The CDR3 bases are TGTGCCACCAGCAGAGGCCGGGTCTCGCGGACTAGTGAGCAGTACTTC.

The chain joins TRBV5-1 to TRBJ1-2; D call uncertain. The CDR3 runs 13 residues. Between the trimmed V and J ends, which lost 0 bases and 3 bases, there was a span of 6 bases. Germline CDR1 reads SGHRS; CDR2 reads YFSETQ. CDR3 DNA sequence: TGCGCCAGCAGCTTGGCCCAAGACTATGGCTACACCTTC. This codes for CASSLAQDYGYTF. The complete variable domain, with remaining parts taken from reference TRBV5-1 and TRBJ1-2, reads KAGVTQTPRYLIKTRGQQVTLSCSPISGHRSVSWYQQTPGQGLQFLFEYFSETQRNKGNFPGRFSGRQFSNSRSEMNVSTLELGDSALYLCASSLAQDYGYTFGSGTRLTVV.

The DNA for the CDR3 is TGTGCCAGCGGGTTCCTCGGGTCGGGGCCCCAGCATTTT. Translation: CASGFLGSGPQHF. J is TRBJ1-5 and V is TRBV6-5; D is uncertain. V shed 8 bases and J shed 9 bases, with 17 bases lying between them. Germline V gives CDR1 MNHEY, CDR2 SVGAGI. CDR3 size: 13 residues.

This clonotype was observed at least ten times. The rearrangement joins TRBV12-3 or TRBV12-4 to TRBJ2-7; D possibly corresponds to TRBD1 (5 bases). V lost 2 bases, J lost 5 bases, and 13 bases lay in between. The CDR3 has 14 amino acids. CDR3 sequence reads: CASSLSARVHEQYF. The CDR3 DNA reads TGTGCCAGCAGTTTAAGTGCCAGGGTCCACGAGCAGTACTTC.

The V call is TRBV18, the J call TRBJ2-5; D is unclear. The V end lost 3 bases, the J end lost 5 bases, and 13 bases lay between the germline ends. The germline CDR1 and CDR2 sequences are KGHSH and LQKENI. This CDR3 contains 14 residues. In nucleotides, the CDR3 is TGTGCCAGCTCACCTCACCAAGGTTCGGAGACCCAGTACTTC. Its protein is CASSPHQGSETQYF.

This clonotype was found many times. The rearrangement joins TRBV30 to TRBJ2-6; no reliable D call. CDR3 length: 15 amino acids. The ends were cut back, 0 bases at V and 0 bases at J, with 6 bases in the middle. Germline CDR1 is GTSNPN and CDR2 is SVGIG (reference sequence). The CDR3 DNA follows: TGTGCCTGGAGTGTAGACATCTCTGGGGCCAACGTCCTGACTTTC. Translation gives CAWSVDISGANVLTF.

This clonotype was recorded at least ten times. The rearrangement uses TRBV6-2 or TRBV6-3 and TRBJ1-1, with 7 bases fitting TRBD1. The germline V gene encodes CDR1 MNHEY and CDR2 SVGEGT. The ends lost 6 bases at V and 10 bases at J; junction bases unmatched: 5. The CDR3 has 11 amino acids. The CDR3 DNA reads as TGTGCCAGCAGAGCCGGACAGGCAGCTTTCTTT. As protein: CASRAGQAAFF.

This clonotype has a count of ten or more. This rearrangement joins TRBV6-1 to TRBJ1-6, with 8 bases identical to TRBD1. V shed 7 bases, J shed 9 bases, and the junction held 2 bases outside the gene matches. Germline V gives CDR1 MNHNS, CDR2 SASEGT. The CDR3 is 12 residues long. The CDR3 bases are TGTGCCAGCACCGACAGGGGTTCACCCCTCCACTTT. Translation gives CASTDRGSPLHF.

This clonotype has ten or more counts. The rearrangement links TRBV12-3 or TRBV12-4 to TRBJ1-1; 11 positions match TRBD1. V was pared by 0 bases and J by 5 bases, with 8 bases of the junction left unmatched. The CDR3 runs 17 residues. As DNA, the CDR3 is TGTGCCAGCAGTTTAGCGGGACAGGGGGACGATTGGACTGAAGCTTTCTTT. Translation gives CASSLAGQGDDWTEAFF.

This clonotype has a handful of counts. This chain joins TRBV20-1 and TRBJ1-2; D unresolved. This CDR3 comprises 12 residues. Trimming pared 5 bases from V and 7 bases from J, leaving 14 bases between. Germline lookup yields CDR1 DFQATT and CDR2 SNEGSKA (reference sequence). CDR3 nucleotides: TGCAGTGCTCCCGTCGGGGTTGGTGGCTACACCTTC. It yields the protein CSAPVGVGGYTF.

This chain joins TRBV6-5 and TRBJ1-6, with unresolved D. V was pared by 2 bases and J by 7 bases, with 18 bases between. Germline values: CDR1 MNHEY, CDR2 SVGAGI. The CDR3 sequence is 17 residues long. CDR3 loop: CASSYTRRSGYNSPLHF. CDR3 DNA: TGTGCCAGCAGTTACACCCGCAGGTCGGGGTACAATTCACCCCTCCACTTT.

This clonotype has more than one count but fewer than ten. The rearrangement joins TRBV12-5 to TRBJ1-3; 7 positions agree with TRBD1. The germline CDR1 and CDR2 sequences are LGHNT and FRNRAP. With V trimmed by 3 bases and J by 6 bases, 11 bases remained unmatched. The CDR3 contains 16 residues. In DNA form, the CDR3 reads TGTGCTAGTGGTTTTGGTCGACAGGGCTATGCAAACACCATATATTTT. It is translated as CASGFGRQGYANTIYF.

As to this clonotype: This may be a read error, as it is one base from a much larger clone. The rearrangement uses TRBV2 and TRBJ2-4; a possible D gene is TRBD1 (6 bases). CDR3 size: 12 residues. Germline V gene lookup returns CDR1 SNHLY and CDR2 FYNNEI. DNA for the CDR3: TGTGCCAGCAGGGCTACCGGGGACATTAAGTACTTC. This encodes CASRATGDIKYF.

This clonotype was seen only a few times. The chain employs TRBV6-1 and TRBJ1-1; 9 bases fit TRBD1. The V segment lost 3 bases and the J segment 1 base; nucleotides outside the gene matches: 3. Germline loops: CDR1 MNHNS, CDR2 SASEGT. This CDR3 has 15 residues. CDR3 region: CASSDGQGTNTEAFF. CDR3 coding DNA: TGTGCCAGCAGTGACGGACAGGGGACGAACACTGAAGCTTTCTTT.